This T cell receptor beta chain stems from a study of blood T cell repertoires in COVID-19 (dated by TCRdb to the early 2020s). A note on the overall study: Collaborator samples came from the United States, Italy and Spain and covered acute and convalescent phases of COVID-19. The sample metadata nearly always contained a de-identified subject ID, COVID-19 status, age in years and sex. The material from the prospective study consisted of cDNA or gDNA derived from T cells, B-cell-depleted T cells, or PBMCs. Deeply sampled blood TCRbeta repertoires from subjects exposed to, actively infected with, or recovered from COVID-19 were included in the dataset. The repertoires were released in a freely available public database meant as a resource for research on the immune response to SARS-CoV-2. Where HLA class I and class II types were available, the types were taken from metadata supplied by the sample provider, not from assay-based typing. Samples came from the ongoing ImmuneRACE study (first 160 participants) plus 1,254 subjects from 6 global collaborators. Study-wide findings and limitations: The amount of clinical and demographic metadata varied by source and participant and was provided uncurated.

Collaborating institutions collected whole blood in K2EDTA tubes following their own protocols. For TCRbeta analysis, collaborators shipped samples in one of three forms: frozen whole blood, isolated PBMCs, or DNA extracted from either of those sample types. TCRbeta CDR3 regions were amplified from genomic DNA by means of the immunoSEQ Assay, a bias-controlled multiplex PCR. The original methods were these. Within the assay, amplification of reference gene primers was used to estimate how many nucleated cells each sample contained. Sequence reads were collapsed and filtered to measure the absolute abundance of every unique TCRbeta CDR3 rearrangement. For each sample, productive Simpson clonality was calculated by taking the square root of Simpson's diversity index across productive rearrangements. TCRdb mirrors the immuneACCESS table, restricted to in-frame sequences. Some clones are absent from its copies; in checked studies, under half trace to an unresolved V gene, and the reason for the others is unknown. D and trimming were read from the DNA, whereas the V and J calls and clone size are those reported in that table. Counted in this sample were about 48,000 clones; approximately 80% of them appeared once. The leading ten clones occupy roughly a fifth of the sample.

The CDR3 holds 15 amino acids from the cysteine to the phenylalanine. Only the CDR3 region is kept as DNA, spanning 45 bases read in frame from base 1. V is clipped by 7 bases and J by 6 bases, and the sequence between their germline boundaries is 24 bases long. Sequences GTSNPN (CDR1) and SVGIG (CDR2) are obtained from the germline V gene (reference sequence). As to this clone: The antigen it recognizes is unknown. Base qualities are not recorded, but no much larger clone differs from it by a single base.

Here the chain combines TRBV30 and TRBJ1-2; no D gene is confidently identified. The receptor was derived from a human donor with active or convalescent COVID-19. The donor label of this sample is uncertain. What was sequenced was peripheral blood. The DNA sequence reads TGTGCCTACCTGATCACGGGAACATGGGAAGATGGCTACACCTTC. This encodes CAYLITGTWEDGYTF.